A single sample gave rise to the 28 T cell receptor beta chains below, sequenced in a study of blood T cell repertoires in COVID-19. Repertoires were generated with immunoSEQ multiplex PCR, while TCRdb's copy carries only in-frame clones and drops some. The data show around 300,000 clones, roughly 86% seen once. Sequenced sample: PBMCs or T cells enriched from blood (not recorded which). These receptors were obtained from a woman in her 30s who had recovered from COVID-19.

The genes are TRBV2 and TRBJ1-2; TRBD1 might be the D (6 bases). This CDR3 has 14 residues. Trimming removed 5 bases from V and 6 bases from J, with 16 bases in between. Germline values: CDR1 SNHLY, CDR2 FYNNEI. CDR3 sequence reads: CASSFSGTPHGYTF. The CDR3, as DNA: TGTGCCAGCAGTTTTTCCGGGACACCACATGGCTACACCTTC.

CDR3 residues: CASSFVWTGVTGELFF. The CDR3 region has the DNA TGTGCCAGCAGCTTCGTTTGGACAGGGGTAACCGGGGAGCTGTTTTTT. The chain is built from TRBV7-2 and TRBJ2-2; 9 nucleotides align to TRBD1. V trimming: 3 bases; J trimming: 5 bases; junction bases outside the gene matches: 7. Germline V lookup: CDR1 SGHTA, CDR2 FQGNSA. The CDR3 length is 16 residues.

This clone was detected a few times. The sample contains more than one DNA sequence encoding this CDR3. The rearrangement joins TRBV7-9 to TRBJ1-2; D is unresolved. The germline V gene encodes CDR1 SEHNR and CDR2 FQNEAQ (reference sequence). The CDR3 is 12 residues long. Trimming pared 1 base from V and 5 bases from J, leaving 5 bases between. CDR3 DNA: TGTGCCAGCAGCTTAGGAGGGTATGGCTACACCTTC. This encodes CASSLGGYGYTF.

This rearrangement joins TRBV30 to TRBJ1-2, with a tentative D call TRBD1 (5 bases). V shed 2 bases and J shed 3 bases, with 10 bases lying between them. In germline, CDR1 is GTSNPN, CDR2 SVGIG (reference sequence). The CDR3 is made up of 13 amino acids. DNA for the CDR3: TGTGCCTGGAGTTATGACAGAGACTATGGCTACACCTTC. Amino acids: CAWSYDRDYGYTF.

This chain joins TRBV28 and TRBJ1-6, with TRBD1 matching over 7 bases. The V gene end was trimmed by 6 bases and the J gene end by 7 bases; junction bases not matched to a gene: 9. The CDR3 totals 15 residues. CDR1 is MDHEN, CDR2 SYDVKM, per germline. The CDR3 region has the DNA TGTGCCAGCAGGCCGCCGGCAGGGGGGAATTCACCCCTCCACTTT. Protein product: CASRPPAGGNSPLHF.

The chain employs TRBV7-3 and TRBJ2-2, with 11 bases identical to TRBD2. The V gene's germline CDR1 is SGHTA and CDR2 FQGTGA. The CDR3 is 16 residues long. Unmatched junction bases numbered 5, after V lost 5 bases and J lost 3 bases. The CDR3 bases are TGTGCCAGCAGCCCTAGCGGGGGGCGCGACACCGGGGAGCTGTTTTTT. Amino acids: CASSPSGGRDTGELFF.

The CDR3 loop reads CASSYRGTVGDTIYF. In DNA, the CDR3 is TGTGCCAGCAGCTACAGAGGGACAGTCGGAGACACCATATATTTT. V gene TRBV9 combines with J gene TRBJ1-3; 7 nucleotides match TRBD1. This CDR3 has 15 amino acids. Germline trimming cut 4 bases from V and 8 bases from J; bases unmatched to any gene: 12. The germline V gene encodes CDR1 SGDLS and CDR2 YYNGEE.

This chain connects TRBV7-2 to TRBJ1-1; no clear D. Trimming cost V 3 bases and J 0 bases, with 11 bases left between them. This CDR3 spans 15 amino acids. Germline V gene lookup returns CDR1 SGHTA and CDR2 FQGNSA. In DNA form, the CDR3 reads TGTGCCAGCAGCTTCCAGGCCGGTGTGAACACTGAAGCTTTCTTT. It yields the protein CASSFQAGVNTEAFF.

A single count supports this clone. The CDR3 DNA reads TGTGCCACCAGCCTAGGAGGGCCAGGCACTGAAGCTTTCTTT. Its protein product is CATSLGGPGTEAFF. The V gene is TRBV24-1, the J gene TRBJ1-1; D is unclear. This CDR3 contains 14 residues. The V end was cut by 7 bases, the J end by 4 bases, with 15 bases between. The germline CDR1 and CDR2 sequences are KGHDR and SFDVKD.

This rearrangement joins TRBV5-4 to TRBJ1-1; D unresolved. V gave up 0 bases and J gave up 1 base, with 7 bases separating them. Germline-derived CDR1 and CDR2 are SGHNT and YYREEE (reference sequence). CDR3 length equals 14 residues. CDR3 amino acids: CASSLVGENTEAFF. The CDR3, as DNA: TGTGCCAGCAGCTTGGTCGGGGAGAACACTGAAGCTTTCTTT.

The chain carries TRBV5-1 and TRBJ2-2, with unresolved D. Looked up from germline, CDR1 is SGHRS and CDR2 is YFSETQ. V shed 0 bases and J shed 5 bases, with 14 bases lying between them. The CDR3 is made up of 16 amino acids. CDR3 DNA: TGCGCCAGCAGCTTGGCCCAGGTTGTGGGTACCGGGGAGCTGTTTTTT. It is translated as CASSLAQVVGTGELFF. Full variable domain (outside the CDR3, taken from reference TRBV5-1 and TRBJ2-2): KAGVTQTPRYLIKTRGQQVTLSCSPISGHRSVSWYQQTPGQGLQFLFEYFSETQRNKGNFPGRFSGRQFSNSRSEMNVSTLELGDSALYLCASSLAQVVGTGELFFGEGSRLTVL.

The chain has TRBV4-1 and TRBJ1-6, with D possibly TRBD1 on 5 matching bases. Germline V gene data show CDR1 as MGHRA and CDR2 as YSYEKL. This CDR3 spans 18 amino acids. V was cut by 0 bases and J by 3 bases, with 15 bases left in between. CDR3 region: CASSQDSTGEGYNSPLHF. The CDR3 DNA follows: TGCGCCAGCAGCCAAGATAGTACGGGGGAAGGCTATAATTCACCCCTCCACTTT.

The chain employs TRBV19 and TRBJ1-1; 7 bases line up with TRBD1. This CDR3 spans 13 amino acids. Germline CDR1 is LNHDA and CDR2 is SQIVND (reference sequence). J gave up 6 bases and V 6 bases, and 7 bases lay outside the gene matches. The chain's CDR3 is CASSQGVDAEAFF. DNA of the CDR3: TGTGCCAGTAGCCAGGGGGTGGATGCTGAAGCTTTCTTT.

The chain has TRBV7-9 and TRBJ1-5; TRBD1 matches 9 bases. CDR1 is SEHNR, CDR2 FQNEAQ, per germline (reference sequence). With V trimmed by 5 bases and J by 7 bases, 9 bases remained unmatched. The CDR3 runs 15 residues. The CDR3 DNA sequence: TGTGCCAGCAGCCGACCGGGACAGGGACGCCAGCCCCAGCATTTT. Its protein is CASSRPGQGRQPQHF.

The chain employs TRBV24-1 and TRBJ1-1; tentatively, D is TRBD1 (6 bases). The CDR3 is made up of 12 amino acids. V lost 8 bases and J 7 bases, leaving 13 bases between the germline ends. Germline V gene sequence: CDR1 KGHDR, CDR2 SFDVKD. The CDR3 DNA follows: TGTGCCACCATGGTAGGGGGAGTTGAAGCTTTCTTT. Encoded protein: CATMVGGVEAFF.

The chain uses TRBV12-3 or TRBV12-4 and TRBJ1-2; 7 nucleotides match TRBD1. The junction had 8 bases not matched to a gene; V was cut back by 5 bases and J by 8 bases. CDR3 length equals 13 residues. CDR3 amino acids: CASSATGDWGYTF. As DNA, the CDR3 is TGTGCCAGCAGTGCAACAGGGGACTGGGGCTACACCTTC.

This clone is a singleton in its sample. The gene calls are TRBV20-1 and TRBJ2-3; TRBD2 agrees at 8 bases. V shed 3 bases, J shed 10 bases, and the junction held 9 bases outside the gene matches. The CDR3 consists of 13 residues. Germline V CDR1 and CDR2: DFQATT, SNEGSKA (reference sequence). The chain's CDR3 is CSASLGLGTAQYF. CDR3 DNA sequence: TGCAGTGCTAGTTTGGGACTAGGTACAGCGCAGTATTTT.

The CDR3 here is CAWSVSLYGYTF. In DNA, the CDR3 is TGTGCCTGGAGTGTATCACTCTATGGCTACACCTTC. The gene calls are TRBV30 and TRBJ1-2; no definite D call. This CDR3 has 12 amino acids. With 0 bases removed from V and 4 bases from J, the gap between germline ends came to 6 bases. CDR1 GTSNPN and CDR2 SVGIG come from the germline V gene (reference sequence). Complete variable domain (other parts from reference TRBV30 and TRBJ1-2): SQTIHQWPATLVQPVGSPLSLECTVEGTSNPNLYWYRQAAGRGLQLLFYSVGIGQISSEVPQNLSASRPQDRQFILSSKKLLLSDSGFYLCAWSVSLYGYTFGSGTRLTVV.

The chain couples TRBV19 to TRBJ2-7, with TRBD1 matching over 8 bases. The V segment lost 3 bases and the J segment 3 bases; nucleotides outside the gene matches: 1. CDR1 is LNHDA, CDR2 SQIVND, per germline (reference sequence). The CDR3 is 13 amino acids. This chain's CDR3 is CASSMDRDYEQYF. The CDR3 nucleotides are TGTGCCAGTAGTATGGACAGGGACTACGAGCAGTACTTC.

The rearrangement joins TRBV9 to TRBJ1-1, with unresolved D. The CDR3 has 11 residues. Trimming took 4 bases from V and 3 from J, leaving 4 bases between them. Looked up from germline, CDR1 is SGDLS and CDR2 is YYNGEE. CDR3 residues: CASSSYTEAFF. The CDR3 DNA reads TGTGCCAGCAGCTCTTACACTGAAGCTTTCTTT. Looking up the rest from reference TRBV9 and TRBJ1-1 gives the full variable domain: DSGVTQTPKHLITATGQRVTLRCSPRSGDLSVYWYQQSLDQGLQFLIQYYNGEERAKGNILERFSAQQFPDLHSELNLSSLELGDSALYFCASSSYTEAFFGQGTRLTVV.

CDR3 loop: CASSSTGGGTHYGYTF. The CDR3 bases are TGTGCCAGCAGCTCGACGGGGGGAGGGACGCACTATGGCTACACCTTC. The V gene is TRBV7-9, the J gene TRBJ1-2, with D tentatively TRBD1 (5 bases). Trimming stripped 4 bases from V and 3 bases from J, with 18 bases between. Germline CDR1 SEHNR, CDR2 FQNEAQ (reference sequence). The CDR3 is made up of 16 amino acids.

This clone is a singleton in its sample. Sequence at one end of the junction differs from germline and may be a read error. V gene TRBV11-2 combines with J gene TRBJ1-2, with D unresolved. This CDR3 comprises 16 residues. Germline CDR1 reads SGHAT; CDR2 reads FQNNGV. The CDR3 protein is CASSLDRAGLRRGYTF. Written as DNA, the CDR3 is TGTGCCAGCAGCCTAGATCGTGCGGGCCTGAGACGTGGCTACACCTTC.

The chain has TRBV30 and TRBJ2-7; 7 bases align to TRBD1. The length of the CDR3 is 15 residues. The J segment lost 3 bases and the V segment lost 0 bases, leaving 8 bases of the junction unmatched. CDR1 is GTSNPN and CDR2 is SVGIG in the germline V gene (reference sequence). CDR3 sequence (DNA): TGTGCCTGGAGTGTAGGGACAGCGTATATCTACGAGCAGTACTTC. Residues: CAWSVGTAYIYEQYF.

V usage is TRBV4-1 and J usage is TRBJ1-5; TRBD1 aligns across 7 bases. Germline loops: CDR1 MGHRA, CDR2 YSYEKL. The trim removed 2 bases at V and 0 bases at J, leaving 1 base unmatched. CDR3 length: 15 amino acids. DNA for the CDR3: TGCGCCAGCAGCCAACGGGACAGTAGCAATCAGCCCCAGCATTTT. This encodes CASSQRDSSNQPQHF.

The chain joins TRBV13 to TRBJ2-7; TRBD2 is a possible D gene (5 bases). Germline CDR1 and CDR2: PRHDT and FYEKMQ (reference sequence). V was pared by 7 bases and J by 0 bases, with 13 bases between. This CDR3 has 14 residues. The CDR3 region has the DNA TGTGCCAGCACCTCGGCGGGTTTCTCCTACGAGCAGTACTTC. Protein product: CASTSAGFSYEQYF.

The J gene is TRBJ2-1, the V gene TRBV25-1; D may be TRBD1 (5 bases). V was pared by 3 bases and J by 6 bases, with 15 bases between. CDR3 length: 15 amino acids. CDR1 is MGHDK, CDR2 SYGVNS, per germline. CDR3 region: CASSDQLQGSNEQFF. Written as DNA, the CDR3 is TGTGCCAGCAGTGACCAACTCCAGGGTTCCAATGAGCAGTTCTTC. The variable domain in full, with the rest retrieved from reference TRBV25-1 and TRBJ2-1, is EADIYQTPRYLVIGTGKKITLECSQTMGHDKMYWYQQDPGMELHLIHYSYGVNSTEKGDLSSESTVSRIRTEHFPLTLESARPSHTSQYLCASSDQLQGSNEQFFGPGTRLTVL.

This rearrangement joins TRBV7-9 to TRBJ1-1, with 7 positions matching TRBD1. This CDR3 has 16 amino acids. With 4 bases clipped from V and 10 bases from J, the junction kept 18 bases outside the gene matches. Germline V lookup: CDR1 SEHNR, CDR2 FQNEAQ (reference sequence). Written as DNA, the CDR3 is TGTGCCAGCAGCTCCAACCGCCCGACAGGGACGGAAACAGCTTTCTTT. Translating gives CASSSNRPTGTETAFF.

The chain links TRBV19 to TRBJ1-5; 9 nucleotides match TRBD1. The CDR3 runs to 16 residues. V was clipped by 0 bases and J by 7 bases; unmatched bases: 7. The germline V gene has CDR1 LNHDA and CDR2 SQIVND (reference sequence). In nucleotides, the CDR3 is TGTGCCAGTAGTATAGATCGGGACAGGGTGAGGCAGCCCCAGCATTTT. As protein: CASSIDRDRVRQPQHF.